The source of this T cell receptor (beta chain) is a study of blood T cell repertoires in COVID-19. About the research overall: Samples representing acute and convalescent COVID-19 were sourced from the United States, Italy and Spain.

CDR1 is PRHDT, CDR2 FYEKMQ, per germline (reference sequence). The CDR3 is made up of 14 amino acids. Losses at the gene ends were 0 bases for V and 6 bases for J; bases not matched to a gene: 3. The data were produced by immunoSEQ multiplex PCR, yet TCRdb's version contains in-frame clones alone and is incomplete. The repertoire consists of about 180,000 clones, with around nine tenths occurring once and the leading ten covering about 12%. The sample consisted of peripheral blood. This chain links TRBV13 with TRBJ2-7; 9 bases map to TRBD1. This sequence originates from a woman between 65 and 79 years old with COVID-19, enrolled during active disease. The CDR3 protein is CASSLGDRGAEQYF. CDR3 in DNA: TGTGCCAGCAGCTTAGGGGACAGGGGAGCCGAGCAGTACTTC.